The 28 T cell receptor beta chains reported below all come from one sample, sequenced in a study of tumor-infiltrating lymphocytes in oesophageal squamous cell carcinoma. TCRdb redid the calling of the PCR reads with MiXCR, one entry per CDR3 protein. The table lists 15,000 or so distinct CDR3 sequences, approximately 49% of them singletons. The sample consisted of esophageal tumor tissue. The receptors derive from a female donor with esophageal squamous cell carcinoma.

This clonotype has only a few counts. The chain couples TRBV7-3 to TRBJ2-1, with 9 bases lining up with TRBD1. Unmatched junction bases numbered 8, after V lost 4 bases and J lost 7 bases. CDR3 length equals 15 residues. CDR1 SGHTA and CDR2 FQGTGA come from the germline V gene. The CDR3 nucleotides read TGTGCCAGCAGCTCAGGGACAGGGATTGAGAATGAGCAGTTCTTC. Its translation is CASSSGTGIENEQFF.

Details on this clonotype: This may come from a read error, since a much larger clone is one base off. This rearrangement joins TRBV10-2 to TRBJ2-7; TRBD2 is a possible D gene (6 bases). Trimming took off 8 bases at V and 7 bases at J, with 21 bases between the two ends. The CDR3 extends over 14 amino acids. Germline V gives CDR1 WSHSY, CDR2 SAAADI. The CDR3 sequence: CASAFGSSYNEQYF. The CDR3 DNA reads TGCGCCAGCGCGTTCGGGAGCTCCTACAATGAGCAGTACTTC.

This clonotype was recorded many times. Since a much larger clone is just one base distant, this may be a read error. This rearrangement joins TRBV7-2 to TRBJ2-1; D may correspond to TRBD1 or TRBD2 (6 bases each). The CDR3 length is 18 residues. Germline CDR1 SGHTA, CDR2 FQGNSA. Trimming removed 8 bases at V and 13 bases at J, with 36 bases between. CDR3: CASLPGRGLARGGETQFF. Here the CDR3 DNA reads TGTGCCAGCCTACCTGGCCGGGGGCTAGCGAGGGGAGGAGAGACCCAGTTCTTC.

The chain has TRBV5-1 and TRBJ2-5; 7 bases line up with TRBD2. Germline values: CDR1 SGHRS, CDR2 YFSETQ. V was clipped by 4 bases and J by 1 base; unmatched bases: 10. The CDR3 spans 16 residues. In nucleotides, the CDR3 is TGCGCCAGCAGCCCAGGATCTAGCGGAGGCCAAGAGACCCAGTACTTC. The encoded protein is CASSPGSSGGQETQYF.

In its sample, this clonotype was seen many times. Compared with germline, one end of the junction differs, possibly owing to a read error. CDR3 amino acids: CASTEAVFADTQYF. The CDR3 DNA follows: TGTGCCAGCACTGAAGCCGTTTTTGCAGATACGCAGTATTTT. J is TRBJ2-3 and V is TRBV6-1; D remains unclear. Per the germline V gene, CDR1 is MNHNS and CDR2 is SASEGT. The CDR3 length is 14 residues.

This clonotype was detected a few times. This chain connects TRBV6-2 or TRBV6-3 to TRBJ2-5; D is unresolved. The better agreement between TRBJ2-1 and the DNA end casts doubt on the J call. Looked up from germline, CDR1 is MNHEY and CDR2 is SVGEGT. This CDR3 region has 13 residues. The CDR3 DNA reads as TGTGCCAGCAGTTACTCGAGGTTTGGTGAGCAGTTCTTC. As protein: CASSYSRFGEQFF.

The chain employs TRBV7-3 and TRBJ1-1; D is perhaps TRBD2 (7 bases). The J call may be incorrect, as the DNA end agrees better with TRBJ2-3. CDR1 is SGHTA, CDR2 FQGTGA, per germline. This CDR3 has 14 residues. In DNA, the CDR3 is TGTGCCAGCACCCTAGGGGGGGGCTCAGATACGCAGTATTTT. Its protein is CASTLGGGSDTQYF.

The chain combines TRBV12-3 or TRBV12-4 with TRBJ2-3; D possibly corresponds to TRBD1 (5 bases). CDR3 length: 16 residues. V shed 2 bases and J shed 2 bases, with 14 bases lying between them. CDR3: CASSLWGLGDTDTQYF. The CDR3 DNA is TGTGCCAGCAGTTTATGGGGCCTAGGTGACACAGATACGCAGTATTTT.

Regarding this clonotype: At one end the junction does not follow the germline gene, possibly because of a read error. The V gene is TRBV6-6, the J gene TRBJ1-6; perhaps TRBD1 as D (6 bases). Germline V lookup: CDR1 MNHNY, CDR2 SVGAGI (reference sequence). The length of the CDR3 is 13 residues. In DNA, the CDR3 is TGTGCCAGCAAAGGACAGTCTAATTCACCCCTCCACTTC. It is translated as CASKGQSNSPLHF.

Turning to this clonotype: At one of its ends the junction is not consistent with the germline gene, which may arise from a read error. The chain is built from TRBV7-6 and TRBJ2-3, with D unclear. This CDR3 region has 13 residues. Germline loops: CDR1 SGHVS, CDR2 FNYEAQ. The CDR3 spells CASSLDKGHTQYF. CDR3 nucleotide sequence: TGTGCTAGCAGCTTAGACAAAGGGCATACGCAGTATTTT.

V gene TRBV10-1 combines with J gene TRBJ2-1, with TRBD1 matching 8 bases. Germline V CDR1 and CDR2: WNHNN, SYGVQD (reference sequence). The CDR3 covers 13 residues. Trimming at V came to 7 bases and at J to 9 bases, leaving 8 bases not matched to a gene. CDR3 in DNA: TGCGCCAGCAAGCCTGGACAGGGTGGTGAGCAGTTCTTC. Translated: CASKPGQGGEQFF.

This rearrangement joins TRBV2 to TRBJ2-5; TRBD2 aligns across 8 bases. The end of the DNA is better explained by TRBJ2-7, so the J call may be wrong. This CDR3 is 16 amino acids long. Germline V gene sequence: CDR1 SNHLY, CDR2 FYNNEI. CDR3 coding DNA: TGTGCCAGCAAGGAACTAGCGGACCTGAGCTCCTACGAGCAGTACTTC. Its protein product is CASKELADLSSYEQYF.

This clonotype was seen more than once but under ten times. This rearrangement joins TRBV7-8 to TRBJ2-3; perhaps TRBD1 as D (6 bases). The CDR3 has 14 amino acids. Germline CDR1 and CDR2: SGHVS and FQNEAQ. V was clipped by 5 bases and J by 2 bases, with 11 bases between them. The CDR3 coding sequence is TGTGCCAGCAGCCTAAGGACAGACACAGATACGCAGTATTTT. Its translation is CASSLRTDTDTQYF.

CDR3 DNA sequence: TGTGCCAGCAGCGCGGGACTAGCGGGGGATATTCCTAACACCGGGGAGCTGTTTTTT. It yields the protein CASSAGLAGDIPNTGELFF. The chain is built from TRBV7-3 and TRBJ2-2; 14 bases line up with TRBD2. V dropped 5 bases and J dropped 2; count of bases not matched to a gene: 10. The germline CDR1 and CDR2 sequences are SGHTA and FQGTGA. This CDR3 has 19 amino acids.

A few counts support this clonotype. This chain uses TRBV7-2 with TRBJ2-5; tentative D call: TRBD2 (5 bases). Deletions cut 1 base from V and 1 base from J, with 16 bases between. The length of the CDR3 is 17 residues. The germline gives CDR1 SGHTA, CDR2 FQGNSA. The CDR3 loop is CASSLVSLRLIQETQYF. DNA of the CDR3: TGTGCCAGCAGCTTAGTATCCCTGAGACTAATCCAAGAGACCCAGTACTTC. Complete variable domain (other parts from reference TRBV7-2 and TRBJ2-5): GAGVSQSPSNKVTEKGKDVELRCDPISGHTALYWYRQSLGQGLEFLIYFQGNSAPDKSGLPSDRFSAERTGGSVSTLTIQRTQQEDSAVYLCASSLVSLRLIQETQYFGPGTRLLVL.

The chain links TRBV7-2 to TRBJ2-4; 9 bases line up with TRBD2. Germline V gene data show CDR1 as SGHTA and CDR2 as FQGNSA. V gave up 1 base and J gave up 13 bases; unmatched junction bases: 11. This CDR3 comprises 15 residues. This chain's CDR3 is CASSLDSGGVNEQYF. The CDR3 DNA sequence: TGTGCCAGCAGCTTAGATAGCGGGGGTGTCAATGAGCAGTACTTC.

The chain links TRBV27 to TRBJ2-1; 12 nucleotides align to TRBD2. This CDR3 comprises 17 residues. With V trimmed by 6 bases and J by 1 base, 7 bases remained unmatched. In germline, CDR1 is MNHEY, CDR2 SMNVEV (reference sequence). The CDR3 coding sequence is TGTGCCAGCAGCCGGACTAGCGGGATTGAGTCCTACAATGAGCAGTTCTTC. Protein: CASSRTSGIESYNEQFF.

The gene calls are TRBV12-3 or TRBV12-4 and TRBJ1-1; 7 bases fit TRBD1. This CDR3 region has 14 residues. The ends lost 7 bases at V and 6 bases at J; junction bases unmatched: 11. This CDR3 is CASTVNRGSAEAFF. CDR3 DNA: TGTGCCAGCACCGTAAACAGGGGTAGCGCTGAAGCTTTCTTT.

This clonotype was seen a few times. The rearrangement joins TRBV7-9 to TRBJ2-5; 12 bases match TRBD1. The end of the DNA fits TRBJ1-2 better, so the J call may be wrong. The germline V gene has CDR1 SEHNR and CDR2 FQNEAQ (reference sequence). The CDR3 is made up of 15 amino acids. CDR3 DNA sequence: TGTGCCAGCAGCCACCGGGACAGGGGGCACTATGGCTACACCTTC. It specifies CASSHRDRGHYGYTF.

The chain employs TRBV6-6 and TRBJ2-1; D assignment may be TRBD1 or TRBD2 (5 bases each). V gave up 2 bases and J gave up 0 bases, with 8 bases separating them. In germline, CDR1 is MNHNY, CDR2 SVGAGI (reference sequence). The CDR3 totals 15 residues. CDR3 loop: CASSYPGRSYNEQFF. The CDR3 DNA sequence: TGTGCCAGCAGTTACCCGGGACGCTCCTACAATGAGCAGTTCTTC.

This chain connects TRBV7-6 to TRBJ2-1; 11 nucleotides match TRBD1. Germline assignment: CDR1 SGHVS and CDR2 FNYEAQ. V gave up 5 bases and J gave up 8 bases; unmatched junction bases: 8. The CDR3 spans 15 residues. DNA for the CDR3: TGTGCCAGCAGCGCCGGGACAGGGGGATACGATGAGCAGTTCTTC. Translation gives CASSAGTGGYDEQFF. The full variable domain, completed using reference TRBV7-6 and TRBJ2-1, is GAGVSQSPRYKVTKRGQDVALRCDPISGHVSLYWYRQALGQGPEFLTYFNYEAQQDKSGLPNDRFSAERPEGSISTLTIQRTEQRDSAMYRCASSAGTGGYDEQFFGPGTRLTVL.

The chain uses TRBV11-3 and TRBJ1-6, with unresolved D. Germline V CDR1 and CDR2: SGHNT, YENEEA. V was cut by 0 bases and J by 2 bases, with 8 bases left in between. The CDR3 runs 16 residues. Here the CDR3 reads CASSLDGVAYNSPLHF. The CDR3, as DNA: TGTGCCAGCAGCTTAGACGGGGTGGCCTATAATTCACCCCTCCACTTT. The full variable domain, rest sourced from reference TRBV11-3 and TRBJ1-6, is EAGVVQSPRYKIIEKKQPVAFWCNPISGHNTLYWYLQNLGQGPELLIRYENEEAVDDSQLPKDRFSAERLKGVDSTLKIQPAELGDSAVYLCASSLDGVAYNSPLHFGNGTRLTVT.

Turning to this clonotype: Given the absence of the conserved phenylalanine or tryptophan at the CDR3 end, a read error is likely. The limits of the CDR3 on the DNA are not certain, so only TCRdb's listed CDR3 is given. The chain's CDR3 is CASSPQGGINEQFFGP. V and J are TRBV12-3 or TRBV12-4 and TRBJ2-3; the D call TRBD1 from the table was never checked on the DNA. The CDR3 numbers 16 amino acids, ends counted.

The chain uses TRBV5-1 and TRBJ1-1, with TRBD1 as a possible D gene (6 bases). This CDR3 spans 14 amino acids. V gave up 0 bases and J gave up 4 bases, with 10 bases separating them. Germline CDR1 SGHRS, CDR2 YFSETQ. CDR3 residues: CASSLAGALTEAFF. DNA of the CDR3: TGCGCCAGCAGCTTGGCGGGGGCGCTCACTGAAGCTTTCTTT.

The rearrangement uses TRBV5-6 and TRBJ1-2; D is perhaps TRBD1 (5 bases). The CDR3 extends over 12 amino acids. The germline V gene has CDR1 SGHDT and CDR2 YYEEEE. Trimming removed 7 bases at V and 8 bases at J, with 15 bases between. In DNA form, the CDR3 reads TGTGCCAGCGCCCGGCAGGGACGGGGCTACACCTTC. Translating it yields CASARQGRGYTF. Full variable domain (outside the CDR3, taken from reference TRBV5-6 and TRBJ1-2): DAGVTQSPTHLIKTRGQQVTLRCSPKSGHDTVSWYQQALGQGPQFIFQYYEEEERQRGNFPDRFSGHQFPNYSSELNVNALLLGDSALYLCASARQGRGYTFGSGTRLTVV.

Regarding this clonotype: Germline and junction disagree at one end, which may indicate a read error. This chain uses TRBV7-2 with TRBJ2-3; 9 nucleotides match TRBD1. The germline V gene encodes CDR1 SGHTA and CDR2 FQGNSA. There are 12 residues in the CDR3. The CDR3 region has the DNA TGTGCCAGCAGCTGGGACAGGGAGACCCAATACTTC. Translating gives CASSWDRETQYF.

This clonotype showed up just a few times. This rearrangement joins TRBV7-9 to TRBJ2-3; D is undetermined. Deletions cut 3 bases from V and 4 bases from J, with 8 bases between. Germline V gene sequence: CDR1 SEHNR, CDR2 FQNEAQ (reference sequence). The CDR3 loop spans 13 amino acids. The CDR3 DNA is TGTGCCAGCAGCTTCGGCAGCTCAGATACGCAGTATTTT. The encoded protein is CASSFGSSDTQYF.

This clonotype was picked up a small number of times. The chain couples TRBV7-9 to TRBJ2-5, with D perhaps matching TRBD2 (6 bases). The germline V gene encodes CDR1 SEHNR and CDR2 FQNEAQ (reference sequence). The CDR3 consists of 13 residues. The V gene lost 4 bases and the J gene lost 2 bases, with 8 bases spanning the gap. CDR3 in amino acids: CASSSSGQETQYF. The CDR3 DNA is TGTGCCAGCAGCTCCAGCGGGCAAGAGACCCAGTACTTC.